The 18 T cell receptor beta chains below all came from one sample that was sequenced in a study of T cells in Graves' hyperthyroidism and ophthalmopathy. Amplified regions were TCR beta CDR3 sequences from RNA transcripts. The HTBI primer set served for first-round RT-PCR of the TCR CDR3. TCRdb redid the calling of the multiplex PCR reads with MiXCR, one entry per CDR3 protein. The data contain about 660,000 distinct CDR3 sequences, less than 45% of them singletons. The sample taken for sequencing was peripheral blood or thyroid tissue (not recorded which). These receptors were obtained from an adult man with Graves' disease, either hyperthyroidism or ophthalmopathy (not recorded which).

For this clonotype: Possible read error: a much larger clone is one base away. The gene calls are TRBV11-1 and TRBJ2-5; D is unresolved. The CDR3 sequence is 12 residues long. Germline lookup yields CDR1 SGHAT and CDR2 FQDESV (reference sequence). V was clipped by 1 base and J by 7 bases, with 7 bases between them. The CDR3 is CASSLGLGTQYF. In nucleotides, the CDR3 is TGTGCCAGCAGCTTAGGTCTCGGGACCCAGTACTTC. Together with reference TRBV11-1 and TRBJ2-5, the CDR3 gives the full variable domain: EAEVAQSPRYKITEKSQAVAFWCDPISGHATLYWYRQILGQGPELLVQFQDESVVDDSQLPKDRFSAERLKGVDSTLKIQPAELGDSAMYLCASSLGLGTQYFGPGTRLLVL.

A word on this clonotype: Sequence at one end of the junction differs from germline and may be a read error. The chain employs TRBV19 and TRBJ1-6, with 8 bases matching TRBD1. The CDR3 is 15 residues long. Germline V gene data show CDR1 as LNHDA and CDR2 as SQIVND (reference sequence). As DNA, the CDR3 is TGTGCCCGTAGTCCCAGGACAGGGATATTTTCACCCCTCCACTTT. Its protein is CARSPRTGIFSPLHF. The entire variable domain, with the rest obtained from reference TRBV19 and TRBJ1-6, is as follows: DGGITQSPKYLFRKEGQNVTLSCEQNLNHDAMYWYRQDPGQGLRLIYYSQIVNDFQKGDIAEGYSVSREKKESFPLTVTSAQKNPTAFYLCARSPRTGIFSPLHFGNGTRLTVT.

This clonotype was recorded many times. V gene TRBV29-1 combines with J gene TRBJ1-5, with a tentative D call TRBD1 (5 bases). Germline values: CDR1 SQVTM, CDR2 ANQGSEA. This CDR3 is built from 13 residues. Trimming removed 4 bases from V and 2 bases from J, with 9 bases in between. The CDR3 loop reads CSVGGARNQPQHF. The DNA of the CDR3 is TGCAGCGTTGGAGGGGCGCGCAATCAGCCCCAGCATTTT.

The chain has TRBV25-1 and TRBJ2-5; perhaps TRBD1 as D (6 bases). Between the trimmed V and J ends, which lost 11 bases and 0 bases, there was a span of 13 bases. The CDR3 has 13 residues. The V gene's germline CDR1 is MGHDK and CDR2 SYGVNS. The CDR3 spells CAWQGTDQETQYF. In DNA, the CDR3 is TGTGCCTGGCAGGGGACGGACCAAGAGACCCAGTACTTC.

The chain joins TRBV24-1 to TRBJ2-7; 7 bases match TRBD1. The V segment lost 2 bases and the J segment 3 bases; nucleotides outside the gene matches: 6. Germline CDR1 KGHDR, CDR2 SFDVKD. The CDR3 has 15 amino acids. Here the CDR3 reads CATSDSGQIDYEQYF. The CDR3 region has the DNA TGTGCCACCAGTGATTCGGGACAGATAGACTACGAGCAGTACTTC.

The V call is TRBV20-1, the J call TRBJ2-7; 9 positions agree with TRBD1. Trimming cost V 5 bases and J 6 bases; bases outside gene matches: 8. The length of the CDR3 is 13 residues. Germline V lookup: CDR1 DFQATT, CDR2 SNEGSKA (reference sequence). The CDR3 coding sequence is TGCAGTGCTCCTGTGGACAGGGGTTCCGAGCAGTACTTC. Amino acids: CSAPVDRGSEQYF.

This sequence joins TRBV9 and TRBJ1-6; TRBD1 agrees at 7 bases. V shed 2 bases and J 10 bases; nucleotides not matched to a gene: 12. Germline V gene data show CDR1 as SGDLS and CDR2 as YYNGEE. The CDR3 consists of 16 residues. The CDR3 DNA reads TGTGCCAGCAGCGTTGGTGGACTCGACAGGGACTCACCCCTCCACTTT. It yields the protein CASSVGGLDRDSPLHF.

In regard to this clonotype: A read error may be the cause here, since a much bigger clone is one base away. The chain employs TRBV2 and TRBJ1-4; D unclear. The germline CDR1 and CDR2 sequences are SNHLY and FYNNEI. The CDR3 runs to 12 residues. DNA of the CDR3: TGTGCCAGCAGGCGGGCTAATGAAAAACTGCTTTTT. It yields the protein CASRRANEKLLF.

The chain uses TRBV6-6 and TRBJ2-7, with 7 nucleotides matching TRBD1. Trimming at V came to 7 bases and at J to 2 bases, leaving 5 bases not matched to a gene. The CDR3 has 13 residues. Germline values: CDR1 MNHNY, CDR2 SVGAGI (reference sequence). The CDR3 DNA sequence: TGTGCCAGCACCGGACAGGAGGCCTACGAGCAGTACTTC. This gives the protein CASTGQEAYEQYF.

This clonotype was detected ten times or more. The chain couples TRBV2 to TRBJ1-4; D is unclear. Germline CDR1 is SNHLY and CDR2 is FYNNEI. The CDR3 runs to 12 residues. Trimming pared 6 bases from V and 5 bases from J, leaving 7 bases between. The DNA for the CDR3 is TGTGCCAGCAGAATAAGGAATGAAAAACTGTTTTTT. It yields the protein CASRIRNEKLFF. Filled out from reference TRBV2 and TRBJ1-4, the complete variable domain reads EPEVTQTPSHQVTQMGQEVILRCVPISNHLYFYWYRQILGQKVEFLVSFYNNEISEKSEIFDDQFSVERPDGSNFTLKIRSTKLEDSAMYFCASRIRNEKLFFGSGTQLSVL.

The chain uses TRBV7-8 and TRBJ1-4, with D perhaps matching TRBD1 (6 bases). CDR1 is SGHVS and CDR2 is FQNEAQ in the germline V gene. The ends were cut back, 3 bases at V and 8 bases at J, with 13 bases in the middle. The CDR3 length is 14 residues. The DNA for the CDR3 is TGTGCCAGCAGCTTTACAGGACAGAAGGAAAAACTGTTTTTT. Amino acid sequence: CASSFTGQKEKLFF.

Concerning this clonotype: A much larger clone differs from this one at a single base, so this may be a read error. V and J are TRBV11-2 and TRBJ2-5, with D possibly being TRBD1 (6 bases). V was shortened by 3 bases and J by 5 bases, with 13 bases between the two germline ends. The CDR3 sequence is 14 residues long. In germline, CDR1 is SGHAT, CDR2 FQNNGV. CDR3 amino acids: CASSLVGARETQYF. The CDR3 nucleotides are TGTGCCAGCAGCTTGGTGGGGGCAAGGGAGACCCAGTACTTC.

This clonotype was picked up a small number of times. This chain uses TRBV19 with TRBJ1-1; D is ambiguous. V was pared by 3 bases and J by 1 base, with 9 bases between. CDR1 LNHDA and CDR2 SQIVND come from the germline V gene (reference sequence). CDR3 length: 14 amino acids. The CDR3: CASSISVRNTEAFF. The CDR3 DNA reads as TGTGCCAGTAGTATTTCGGTCAGGAACACTGAAGCTTTCTTT.

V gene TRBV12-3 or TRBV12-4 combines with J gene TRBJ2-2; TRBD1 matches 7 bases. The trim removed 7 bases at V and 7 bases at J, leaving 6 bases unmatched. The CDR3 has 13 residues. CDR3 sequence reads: CASTSGQVGELFF. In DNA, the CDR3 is TGTGCCAGCACCTCAGGACAGGTCGGGGAGCTGTTTTTT.

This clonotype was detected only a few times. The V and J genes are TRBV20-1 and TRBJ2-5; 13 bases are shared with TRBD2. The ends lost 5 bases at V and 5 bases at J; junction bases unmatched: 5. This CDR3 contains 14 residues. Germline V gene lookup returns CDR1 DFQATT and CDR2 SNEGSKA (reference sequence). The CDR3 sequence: CSAPTSGRWETQYF. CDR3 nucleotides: TGCAGTGCTCCGACTAGCGGGAGGTGGGAGACCCAGTACTTC.

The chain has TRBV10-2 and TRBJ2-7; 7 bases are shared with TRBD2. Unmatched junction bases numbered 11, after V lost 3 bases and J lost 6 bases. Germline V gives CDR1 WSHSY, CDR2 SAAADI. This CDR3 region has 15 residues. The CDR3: CASSDGRWGTGEQYF. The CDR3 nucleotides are TGCGCCAGCAGTGACGGGAGGTGGGGGACTGGCGAGCAGTACTTC.

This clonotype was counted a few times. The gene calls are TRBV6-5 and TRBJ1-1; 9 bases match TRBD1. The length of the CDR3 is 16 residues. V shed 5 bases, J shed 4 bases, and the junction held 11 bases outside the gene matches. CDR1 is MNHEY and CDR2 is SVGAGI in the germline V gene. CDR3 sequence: CASSTRTGVLGTEAFF. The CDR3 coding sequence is TGTGCCAGCAGTACCCGGACAGGGGTACTGGGCACTGAAGCTTTCTTT.

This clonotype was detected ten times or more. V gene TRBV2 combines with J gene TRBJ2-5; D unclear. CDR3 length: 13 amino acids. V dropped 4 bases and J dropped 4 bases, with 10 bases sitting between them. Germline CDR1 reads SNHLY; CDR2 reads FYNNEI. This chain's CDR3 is CASSVYSRETQYF. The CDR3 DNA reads TGTGCCAGCAGTGTCTATTCGCGAGAGACCCAGTACTTC.